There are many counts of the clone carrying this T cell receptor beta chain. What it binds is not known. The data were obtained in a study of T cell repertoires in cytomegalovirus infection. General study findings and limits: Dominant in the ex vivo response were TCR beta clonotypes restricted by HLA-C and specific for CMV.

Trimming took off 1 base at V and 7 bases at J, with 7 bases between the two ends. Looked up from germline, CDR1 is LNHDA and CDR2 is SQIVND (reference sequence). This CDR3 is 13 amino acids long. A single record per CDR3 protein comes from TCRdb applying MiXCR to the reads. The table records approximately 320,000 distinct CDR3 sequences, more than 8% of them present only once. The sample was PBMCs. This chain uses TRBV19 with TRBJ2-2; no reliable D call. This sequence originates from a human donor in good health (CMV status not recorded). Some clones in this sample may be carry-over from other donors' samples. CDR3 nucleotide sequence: TGTGCCAGTAGTATAGGGGGATACGGGGAGCTGTTTTTT. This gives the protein CASSIGGYGELFF.